Listed below are T cell receptor beta chains from one sample, sequenced in a study of Ad26.COV2.S vaccination and SARS-CoV-2 variants. Generated by immunoSEQ multiplex PCR, the TCRdb table keeps only in-frame clones and is missing some. The sample contains fewer than 400,000 clones, more than 70% of which appear only once. Here the sequenced sample was peripheral blood, taken in a trial of Ad26.COV2.S vaccine versus placebo. Receptors originate from a person between 18 and 59 years old who received the Ad26.COV2.S COVID-19 vaccine or a placebo. Each CDR3 is given with its conserved first and last residue. D genes are given only for firm matches. Some rows have no size entry. The others give once, few or many, or a class for an expanded clone.

abundance | j_gene | d_gene | v_gene | CDR3nt | CDR3aa
- | TRBJ2-7 | - | TRBV5-4 | TGTGCCAGCAGCTACGGGACAACCTACGAGCAGTACTTC | CASSYGTTYEQYF
once | TRBJ1-6 | - | TRBV3-1/TRBV3-2 | TGTGCCAGCAGCCAGATCGCCCCCGGGAGTTCACCCCTCCACTTT | CASSQIAPGSSPLHF
- | TRBJ2-1 | - | TRBV5-1 | TGCGCCAGCAGCCCAGGAACTTGGGAGAAGAGTAAGTTCTTC | CASSPGTWEKSKFF
- | TRBJ1-1 | TRBD1 | TRBV11-2 | TGTGCCAGCAGCCAAGGACAGGGATACACTGAAGCTTTCTTT | CASSQGQGYTEAFF
once | TRBJ2-2 | TRBD2 | TRBV6-2/TRBV6-3 | TGTGCCAGCAGCCGCCGTGGGCTAGCGGGGGGACCTAACACCGGGGAGCTGTTTTTT | CASSRRGLAGGPNTGELFF
- | TRBJ2-3 | TRBD1 | TRBV19 | TGTGCCAGTAGTCTCTACCCGCCGGGACAGGGAACAGATACGCAGTATTTT | CASSLYPPGQGTDTQYF
- | TRBJ2-7 | - | TRBV3-1/TRBV3-2 | TGTGCCAGCAGCCAGAAGATGCAGGGAGGCTACGAGCAGTACTTC | CASSQKMQGGYEQYF
- | TRBJ1-2 | - | TRBV2 | TGTGCCAGCAGCGCAGGAGAAAATGGCTACACCTTC | CASSAGENGYTF
- | TRBJ2-2 | TRBD1 | TRBV19 | TGTGCCAGTAGAATCGGGACAGAGAACACCGGGGAGCTGTTTTTT | CASRIGTENTGELFF
few | TRBJ1-1 | TRBD1 | TRBV12-5 | TGTGCTAGTGCCCCCCGAGGGACAGTCCACACTGAAGCTTTCTTT | CASAPRGTVHTEAFF
- | TRBJ1-1 | - | TRBV7-6 | TGTGCCAGCAGCTTAGGGGGACTGCTGAACACTGAAGCTTTCTTT | CASSLGGLLNTEAFF
- | TRBJ1-2 | - | TRBV20-1 | TGCAGTGCTCGCGGGAGTGGCTACACCTTC | CSARGSGYTF
- | TRBJ2-5 | - | TRBV19 | TGTGCCAGTAGACCTCGAGGAAGCCAAGAGACCCAGTACTTC | CASRPRGSQETQYF
- | TRBJ1-2 | TRBD1 | TRBV4-2 | TGTGCCAGCAGCTTGGGGACAGGAGCGTACTATGGCTACACCTTC | CASSLGTGAYYGYTF
- | TRBJ2-1 | - | TRBV11-2 | TGTGCCAGCAGCTTAGATCGACAGGTTTTGGAGCAGTTCTTC | CASSLDRQVLEQFF
- | TRBJ2-7 | - | TRBV15 | TGTGCCACCAGCAGAGATTATGGTGGCGAGCAGTACTTC | CATSRDYGGEQYF
once | TRBJ1-2 | TRBD1 | TRBV3-1/TRBV3-2 | TGTGCCAGCAGCCAAGGCAGGGGGAGCGGCTACACCTTC | CASSQGRGSGYTF
- | TRBJ1-2 | - | TRBV4-3 | TGCGCCAGCAGCCAAAGTCTCACAGGGACTATCTATGGCTACACCTTC | CASSQSLTGTIYGYTF
- | TRBJ1-2 | - | TRBV6-6 | TGTGCCAGCAGTTACTTTTACTTC | CASSYFYF
- | TRBJ2-1 | - | TRBV7-9 | TGTGCCAGCAGCTTAGAGCGGCCGTTCAATGAGCAGTTCTTC | CASSLERPFNEQFF